This T cell receptor (beta chain) stems from a study of blood T cell repertoires in COVID-19 (dated by TCRdb to the early 2020s). Some background on the complete study: Collaborator samples came from the United States, Italy and Spain and covered acute and convalescent phases of COVID-19. Where available, HLA class I and class II types were taken from metadata supplied by the sample provider and were not determined by assay-based typing. The sample metadata nearly always contained a de-identified subject ID, COVID-19 status, age in years and sex. The samples were drawn from the first 160 participants of the ongoing ImmuneRACE study and from some 1,300 subjects provided by 6 global collaborators. Deeply sampled blood TCRbeta repertoires from subjects exposed to, actively infected with, or recovered from COVID-19 were included in the dataset. The prospective study material was composed of cDNA or gDNA derived from T cells, B-cell-depleted T cells, or PBMCs. The repertoires were released in a freely available public database intended as a resource for research on the immune response to SARS-CoV-2.

The immunoSEQ Assay, a bias-controlled multiplex PCR, was used to amplify TCRbeta CDR3 regions from genomic DNA. In the authors' own workflow: Within the assay, amplification of reference gene primers was used to estimate how many nucleated cells each sample contained. To quantify the absolute abundance of each unique TCRbeta CDR3 rearrangement, sequence reads were collapsed and filtered. Productive Simpson clonality was computed per sample as the square root of Simpson's diversity index over productive rearrangements. The immuneACCESS repertoire file appears here via TCRdb, limited to in-frame rearrangements. These files lack a portion of the clones; in checked studies, under half of the deficit traces to unresolved V genes, and the cause of the others is not known. V and J calls plus clone size are reproduced from that table; the DNA served to infer D and trimming. This sample gives about 120,000 clones in total; 70% to 90% of them show up just once. The ten most abundant clones make up roughly 4.7% of the sample.

Collaborating institutions collected whole blood in K2EDTA tubes following their own protocols. For TCRbeta analysis, collaborators shipped samples in one of three forms: frozen whole blood, isolated PBMCs, or DNA extracted from either of those sample types. With respect to this clone: Its antigen has not been determined. No qualities accompany the bases; no much larger clone lies one base away.

General study outcomes and caveats: How much clinical and demographic metadata was included differed by source and by participant, and the metadata was provided uncurated.

After removal of 2 bases from V and 5 bases from J, the junction retains 8 bases not matched to a gene. CDR1 MNHEY and CDR2 SVGAGI were looked up in the germline V gene. From the cysteine through the phenylalanine, the CDR3 covers 16 amino acids. The kept DNA is CDR3 alone, 48 bases in frame from the first base. The sequencing input was peripheral blood. This TCR came from a man between 35 and 55 years old with acute or convalescent COVID-19. The rearranged segments are TRBV6-5 and TRBJ2-1; TRBD1 agrees with 8 junctional bases. Read as DNA, the sequence is TGTGCCAGCAGTTACATTATGACAGGGGTTGACAATGAGCAGTTCTTC. The translation is CASSYIMTGVDNEQFF.